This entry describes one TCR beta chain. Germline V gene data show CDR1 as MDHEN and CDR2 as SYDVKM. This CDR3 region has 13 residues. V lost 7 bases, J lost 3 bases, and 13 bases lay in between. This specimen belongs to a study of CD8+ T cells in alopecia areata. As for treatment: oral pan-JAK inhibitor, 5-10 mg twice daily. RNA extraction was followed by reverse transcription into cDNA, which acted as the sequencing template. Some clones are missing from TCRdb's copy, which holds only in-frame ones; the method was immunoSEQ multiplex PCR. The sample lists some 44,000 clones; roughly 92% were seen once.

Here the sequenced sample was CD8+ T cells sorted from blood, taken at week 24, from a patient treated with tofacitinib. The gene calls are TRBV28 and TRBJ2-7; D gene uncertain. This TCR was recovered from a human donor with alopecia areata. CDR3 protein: CASNKGYDYEQYF. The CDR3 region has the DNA TGTGCCAGCAACAAAGGCTACGACTACGAGCAGTACTTC.